The T cell receptor beta chain described here comes from a study of T cell responses to AZD1222 COVID-19 vaccine (dated by TCRdb to 2020 to 2022). For the wider study: TCR sequencing covered over 230 trial participants: 200 to 220 given two doses of AZD1222 and approximately 26 given two doses of MenACWY control vaccine. Enrollment into the trials was organized by age into subgroups of 18-55, 56-69 and 70-plus years, and those subgroups contained approximately 160, 26 and 62 TCR-sequenced participants, respectively.

The CDR3 regions of human TCRbeta chains were analyzed by immunosequencing. On the authors' methods: TCRs in the repertoires were matched against a reference library of SARS-CoV-2-specific TCRs that had been generated with the MIRA antigen-specificity platform. Breadth was defined as the fraction of unique TCRs that were SARS-CoV-2-associated, and depth was defined as the fraction of total T cells that were SARS-CoV-2-associated. Each spike-specific TCR was assigned to its reactive spike region and to a CD4 or CD8 class using the MIRA data. Log10-transformed breadth and depth values were compared by one-way ANOVA with Sidak's multiple comparisons tests. This immuneACCESS table, as held by TCRdb, lists in-frame sequences with V and J called but not all clones. Of the missing ones, under half trace to an unresolved V gene in checked studies; the others have no known cause. For V, J and clone size, that table is used; D and trimming come from the DNA. Present in this sample are 180,000 or so clones, 70% to 90% of which were seen just once. Jointly, the top ten make up approximately 4.2% of the sample.

What this sample's time point label stands for: about 28 days (+/-7) after the second vaccine dose. What this sample's treatment or condition label stands for: meningococcal conjugate vaccine given as trial control. Samples from vaccinated people were obtained from the UK trials COV001 and COV002, which included a single-blind randomized controlled phase 2/3 trial of AZD1222 (ChAdOx1 nCoV-19) in healthy adults. For TCRbeta chain sequencing, PBMC samples from trial participants were taken at day 0 and at day 28 after the second dose. Spanning cysteine to phenylalanine, the CDR3 consists of 14 amino acids. Here the CDR3 DNA is all that survives: 42 bases in frame from base 1. The CDR1 and CDR2 encoded by the germline V gene are MNHEY and SVGEGT. V loses 6 bases of germline sequence and J loses 1 base, and the interval between the two ends is 12 bases. About this clone itself: Its antigen is unknown. Per-base quality was not reported, and no clone a single base away is much larger than it.

Overall results and qualifications from the work: In the small 56-69-year group, the increase in depth fell short of significance, most likely because of low power. Because no day 14 peak-response samples were available, repertoires were characterized only after the peak T cell response. Participants were mostly white British, with more females than males. The authors suggested clonal diversity may have been underestimated. Reportedly, almost half of the unique spike-specific TCRs recognized epitopes lying outside the regions that are mutated in the B.1.351 and B.1.1.7 variants. Conclusions about previously exposed vaccinees are limited, since just five or six AZD1222 recipients were seropositive for SARS-CoV-2 at baseline. The whole spike protein was spanned by vaccine-associated CD4 TCRs, and dominant responses were seen in regions 160-218 and 743-854. After two AZD1222 doses, spike-specific TCR breadth and depth were significantly higher than at day 0 and than in MenACWY recipients.

Sample: peripheral blood, taken 28 days after the second dose of the MenACWY control vaccine. The TCR comes from an adult who received the MenACWY meningococcal vaccine as a control. In this chain, TRBV6-2 or TRBV6-3 is recombined with TRBJ1-2, with a weak D call of TRBD1 (5 bases match). The CDR3 protein sequence reads: CASSLGQLNYGYTF. The bases are TGTGCCAGCAGCCTAGGACAACTTAACTATGGCTACACCTTC.